These T cell receptor beta chains were read from a single sample in a study of blood T cells in healthy people across ages. Using its own MiXCR run on the 5' RACE reads, TCRdb lists one record per CDR3 protein. This sample yields some 1,800,000 distinct CDR3 sequences, of which 39% are seen a single time; roughly 23% belongs to the top ten. Sequenced: blood. The receptors were sampled from a human donor in good health. The CDR3 runs from the conserved cysteine through the conserved F or W. The order of the fields is clone size, J gene, V gene, D gene, CDR3 protein, CDR3 DNA. A D gene is named only where the DNA matches it firmly. Rows may omit the clone size; those that give it use once, few, many or a size class.

clone size: NA
J gene: TRBJ2-5
V gene: TRBV7-2
D gene: NA
CDR3 protein: CASSSLTGTHQETQYF
CDR3 DNA: TGTGCCAGCAGCTCGTTAACCGGGACGCACCAAGAGACCCAGTACTTC

clone size: few
J gene: TRBJ1-2
V gene: TRBV12-3/TRBV12-4
D gene: NA
CDR3 protein: CASSSLFVTGKKGAYGYTF
CDR3 DNA: TGTGCCAGCAGTTCTCTTTTCGTCACAGGGAAGAAAGGGGCCTATGGCTACACCTTC

clone size: NA
J gene: TRBJ1-2
V gene: TRBV29-1
D gene: NA
CDR3 protein: CSVEEGLGTYGYTF
CDR3 DNA: TGCAGCGTTGAAGAGGGGCTGGGGACGTATGGCTACACCTTC

clone size: NA
J gene: TRBJ1-6
V gene: TRBV20-1
D gene: NA
CDR3 protein: CSATDSRFSPLHF
CDR3 DNA: TGCAGTGCCACCGACAGTAGATTTTCACCCCTCCACTTT

clone size: few
J gene: TRBJ2-1
V gene: TRBV5-1
D gene: NA
CDR3 protein: CASSPFGGGVDNEQFF
CDR3 DNA: TGCGCCAGCAGCCCCTTCGGGGGCGGGGTGGACAATGAGCAGTTCTTC

clone size: many
J gene: TRBJ2-7
V gene: TRBV7-2
D gene: NA
CDR3 protein: CASSFGSWVEQYF
CDR3 DNA: TGTGCCAGCAGCTTTGGGAGCTGGGTCGAGCAGTACTTC

clone size: NA
J gene: TRBJ1-4
V gene: TRBV20-1
D gene: NA
CDR3 protein: CSAGRGGEKLFF
CDR3 DNA: TGCAGTGCCGGGCGTGGGGGGGAAAAACTGTTTTTT

clone size: NA
J gene: TRBJ2-7
V gene: TRBV7-9
D gene: NA
CDR3 protein: CASSLGPGYYEQYF
CDR3 DNA: TGTGCCAGCAGCTTAGGCCCAGGGTACTACGAGCAGTACTTC

clone size: few
J gene: TRBJ2-3
V gene: TRBV7-2
D gene: TRBD2
CDR3 protein: CASSLRTSGHNTQYF
CDR3 DNA: TGTGCCAGCAGCCTTAGGACTAGCGGACATAATACGCAGTATTTT

clone size: NA
J gene: TRBJ2-7
V gene: TRBV7-9
D gene: NA
CDR3 protein: CASSRDLGHEQYF
CDR3 DNA: TGTGCCAGCAGCAGGGACCTTGGCCACGAGCAGTACTTC

clone size: NA
J gene: TRBJ2-1
V gene: TRBV12-3/TRBV12-4
D gene: TRBD1
CDR3 protein: CASSPAMDRVKHEQFF
CDR3 DNA: TGTGCCAGCAGTCCCGCGATGGACAGGGTCAAGCACGAGCAGTTCTTC

clone size: NA
J gene: TRBJ2-5
V gene: TRBV20-1
D gene: TRBD2
CDR3 protein: CSASRLAGTYQETQYF
CDR3 DNA: TGCAGTGCTTCGCGACTAGCGGGGACGTACCAAGAGACCCAGTACTTC

clone size: NA
J gene: TRBJ2-2
V gene: TRBV7-2
D gene: NA
CDR3 protein: CASSLVTKSTGELFF
CDR3 DNA: TGTGCCAGCAGCTTAGTAACCAAATCTACCGGGGAGCTGTTTTTT

clone size: NA
J gene: TRBJ1-2
V gene: TRBV6-5
D gene: TRBD1
CDR3 protein: CASSYYTGGYGYTF
CDR3 DNA: TGTGCCAGCAGTTACTACACAGGGGGTTATGGCTACACCTTC

clone size: NA
J gene: TRBJ2-5
V gene: TRBV10-3
D gene: NA
CDR3 protein: CAISLPTNEQYF
CDR3 DNA: TGTGCCATCAGTCTTCCTACGAATGAGCAGTACTTC

clone size: NA
J gene: TRBJ1-2
V gene: TRBV3-1
D gene: NA
CDR3 protein: CASSQEPGPTYGYTF
CDR3 DNA: TGTGCCAGCAGCCAAGAACCAGGACCTACCTATGGCTACACCTTC

clone size: few
J gene: TRBJ1-1
V gene: TRBV9
D gene: NA
CDR3 protein: CASSVGGGGPEAFF
CDR3 DNA: TGTGCCAGCAGCGTAGGAGGGGGAGGTCCCGAAGCTTTCTTT

clone size: few
J gene: TRBJ2-1
V gene: TRBV6-2/TRBV6-3
D gene: TRBD2
CDR3 protein: CASGGTSGDSYNEQFF
CDR3 DNA: TGTGCCAGCGGCGGGACTAGCGGGGACTCCTACAATGAGCAGTTCTTC

clone size: few
J gene: TRBJ2-7
V gene: TRBV7-9
D gene: NA
CDR3 protein: CASRQSGAGSSYEQYF
CDR3 DNA: TGTGCCAGCAGACAGAGTGGCGCGGGGAGCTCCTACGAGCAGTACTTC

clone size: once
J gene: TRBJ1-5
V gene: TRBV6-2/TRBV6-3
D gene: NA
CDR3 protein: CASSYRSYSNQPQHF
CDR3 DNA: TGTGCCAGCAGTTACCGCAGTTATAGCAATCAGCCCCAGCATTTT

clone size: NA
J gene: TRBJ1-2
V gene: TRBV4-3
D gene: NA
CDR3 protein: CASSQERGDGYTF
CDR3 DNA: TGCGCCAGCAGCCAAGAGCGGGGAGATGGCTACACCTTC

clone size: NA
J gene: TRBJ2-7
V gene: TRBV7-2
D gene: NA
CDR3 protein: CASSPRGAGAEQYF
CDR3 DNA: TGTGCCAGCAGCCCCCGGGGGGCAGGTGCCGAGCAGTACTTC

clone size: NA
J gene: TRBJ2-5
V gene: TRBV29-1
D gene: NA
CDR3 protein: CSVLLASGETQYF
CDR3 DNA: TGCAGCGTTTTACTAGCCTCGGGGGAGACCCAGTACTTC

clone size: NA
J gene: TRBJ1-2
V gene: TRBV6-5
D gene: NA
CDR3 protein: CASSGGAHYGYTF
CDR3 DNA: TGTGCCAGCAGTGGGGGGGCTCACTATGGCTACACCTTC

clone size: NA
J gene: TRBJ2-5
V gene: TRBV5-1
D gene: NA
CDR3 protein: CASSLGRGDETQYF
CDR3 DNA: TGCGCCAGCAGCTTAGGCAGGGGTGATGAGACCCAGTACTTC

clone size: few
J gene: TRBJ1-6
V gene: TRBV20-1
D gene: TRBD1
CDR3 protein: CSAPPGRRTGVNSPLHF
CDR3 DNA: TGCAGTGCTCCCCCGGGTCGCAGGACAGGGGTAAATTCACCCCTCCACTTT

clone size: few
J gene: TRBJ2-1
V gene: TRBV12-3/TRBV12-4
D gene: TRBD1
CDR3 protein: CASSLPGTGQFF
CDR3 DNA: TGTGCCAGCAGTCTGCCCGGGACAGGGCAGTTCTTC

clone size: NA
J gene: TRBJ2-2
V gene: TRBV7-3
D gene: NA
CDR3 protein: CASSLGGHNTGELFF
CDR3 DNA: TGTGCCAGCAGCTTAGGGGGACATAACACCGGGGAGCTGTTTTTT

clone size: NA
J gene: TRBJ1-2
V gene: TRBV25-1
D gene: NA
CDR3 protein: CASSGFGGAPLGYGYTF
CDR3 DNA: TGTGCCAGCAGTGGCTTTGGGGGGGCGCCCCTTGGCTATGGCTACACCTTC

clone size: NA
J gene: TRBJ1-1
V gene: TRBV28
D gene: NA
CDR3 protein: CASSLSAGWDTEAFF
CDR3 DNA: TGTGCCAGCAGTTTATCGGCAGGGTGGGACACTGAAGCTTTCTTT

clone size: NA
J gene: TRBJ1-2
V gene: TRBV3-1
D gene: NA
CDR3 protein: CASSRGHNPNYGYTF
CDR3 DNA: TGTGCCAGCAGCAGGGGACACAATCCTAACTATGGCTACACCTTC

clone size: once
J gene: TRBJ1-4
V gene: TRBV12-3/TRBV12-4
D gene: NA
CDR3 protein: CASSLYGVGGEKLFF
CDR3 DNA: TGTGCCAGCAGTCTCTACGGGGTAGGAGGTGAAAAACTGTTTTTT

clone size: NA
J gene: TRBJ1-2
V gene: TRBV29-1
D gene: NA
CDR3 protein: CSVEDKSGYTF
CDR3 DNA: TGCAGCGTTGAGGACAAAAGCGGCTACACCTTC

clone size: NA
J gene: TRBJ1-3
V gene: TRBV4-2
D gene: TRBD1
CDR3 protein: CASSPDRNGNTIYF
CDR3 DNA: TGTGCCAGCAGCCCGGACAGGAATGGAAACACCATATATTTT

clone size: NA
J gene: TRBJ2-3
V gene: TRBV10-3
D gene: NA
CDR3 protein: CAISESMRNRPQYF
CDR3 DNA: TGTGCCATCAGTGAGTCGATGAGGAATCGGCCCCAGTATTTT

clone size: NA
J gene: TRBJ2-7
V gene: TRBV6-6
D gene: TRBD1
CDR3 protein: CASSYPSQGREQYF
CDR3 DNA: TGTGCCAGCAGTTACCCTTCACAGGGGCGTGAGCAGTACTTC

clone size: few
J gene: TRBJ2-1
V gene: TRBV12-3/TRBV12-4
D gene: NA
CDR3 protein: CASSPYRGGLDPNEQFF
CDR3 DNA: TGTGCCAGCAGTCCATACAGGGGTGGACTAGACCCCAATGAGCAGTTCTTC

clone size: once
J gene: TRBJ1-2
V gene: TRBV5-6
D gene: NA
CDR3 protein: CAGSSELESNYGYTF
CDR3 DNA: TGTGCCGGCAGCTCTGAACTGGAATCCAACTATGGCTACACCTTC

clone size: few
J gene: TRBJ2-3
V gene: TRBV6-1
D gene: NA
CDR3 protein: CASRFGAWGTDTQYF
CDR3 DNA: TGTGCCAGCAGGTTCGGGGCATGGGGAACAGATACGCAGTATTTT

clone size: NA
J gene: TRBJ2-5
V gene: TRBV10-3
D gene: NA
CDR3 protein: CAISEFVNRETQYF
CDR3 DNA: TGTGCCATCAGTGAGTTCGTCAACAGGGAGACCCAGTACTTC

clone size: NA
J gene: TRBJ1-2
V gene: TRBV2
D gene: TRBD1
CDR3 protein: CASSPTTGGAYGYTF
CDR3 DNA: TGTGCCAGCAGTCCGACTACAGGGGGCGCCTATGGCTACACCTTC

clone size: NA
J gene: TRBJ2-1
V gene: TRBV20-1
D gene: TRBD2
CDR3 protein: CSARGPSGGGSSYNEQFF
CDR3 DNA: TGCAGTGCTAGAGGGCCTAGCGGGGGGGGTAGCTCCTACAATGAGCAGTTCTTC

clone size: few
J gene: TRBJ1-5
V gene: TRBV2
D gene: TRBD1
CDR3 protein: CASSGGQGFNQPQHF
CDR3 DNA: TGTGCCAGCAGCGGGGGACAGGGGTTCAATCAGCCCCAGCATTTT

clone size: once
J gene: TRBJ1-5
V gene: TRBV20-1
D gene: TRBD1
CDR3 protein: CSASSPRTGVVGNQPQHF
CDR3 DNA: TGCAGTGCTAGTTCTCCCCGGACAGGGGTCGTCGGGAATCAGCCCCAGCATTTT

clone size: NA
J gene: TRBJ1-2
V gene: TRBV27
D gene: TRBD1
CDR3 protein: CASSLTGNHDYTF
CDR3 DNA: TGTGCCAGCAGTTTGACAGGGAACCATGACTACACCTTC